This TCR beta chain stems from a study of cytotoxic CD8 clonotypes in ibrutinib-treated CLL. About the study: Complete response was seen in 2 patients and partial in about 24; roughly twelve progressed and about 15 stayed remitted after a median about 68 months. Sample averages reached hundreds of thousands of productive templates and 94,082 productive rearrangements. General study results and limits: Whereas clonality rose at ibrutinib response, it declined toward baseline at progression. Treatment saw public clonotypes, which were uncommon, either contract or stay stable.

Data came from immunoSEQ multiplex PCR; TCRdb stores just in-frame clones and leaves some out. The sample lists about 35,000 clones, 49% occurring once. Concerning this clone itself: Antigen specificity is unknown.

Per the germline V gene, CDR1 is SGHTA and CDR2 is FQGNSA. V shed 8 bases and J 6 bases; nucleotides not matched to a gene: 5. CDR3 length: 12 residues. The source material was PBMCs, sampled before ibrutinib treatment. This chain connects TRBV7-2 to TRBJ2-3; 7 bases are a match to TRBD1. The receptor's source is a human donor with chronic lymphocytic leukemia. CDR3 sequence: CASGTDSDTQYF. The CDR3 coding sequence is TGTGCCAGCGGGACAGATAGTGATACGCAGTATTTT.